A single sample gave rise to the 25 T cell receptor beta chains below, sequenced in a study of T cell responses to AZD1222 COVID-19 vaccine. Libraries were prepared by immunoSEQ multiplex PCR; TCRdb keeps only in-frame clonotypes and omits some of them. Here the sample spans 140,000 to 150,000 clones, about 81% being singletons. The sequences come from peripheral blood, collected on day 0 of MenACWY control vaccination. These receptors all come from an adult in good health.

The table lists this clone with a few counts. Here the CDR3 reads CASSIRRDGDYGNTIYF. The CDR3 DNA sequence: TGTGCCAGCAGCATCCGCCGAGATGGGGATTATGGAAACACCATATATTTT. V usage is TRBV9 and J usage is TRBJ1-3, with D hard to call. The V gene lost 4 bases and the J gene lost 3 bases, with 20 bases spanning the gap. The CDR3 is 17 residues long. From germline, CDR1 is SGDLS and CDR2 YYNGEE.

This chain uses TRBV11-2 with TRBJ2-3; 10 nucleotides align to TRBD2. The CDR3 has 15 amino acids. With 5 bases clipped from V and 1 base from J, the junction kept 3 bases outside the gene matches. The germline V gene has CDR1 SGHAT and CDR2 FQNNGV. CDR3 sequence reads: CASSIGLAGTDTQYF. CDR3 nucleotide sequence: TGTGCCAGCAGCATCGGACTAGCGGGCACAGATACGCAGTATTTT.

The chain has TRBV27 and TRBJ2-2; no reliable D call. This CDR3 has 14 residues. Trimming pared 2 bases from V and 7 bases from J, leaving 11 bases between. Germline CDR1 and CDR2: MNHEY and SMNVEV (reference sequence). CDR3 in DNA: TGTGCCAGCAGTTTAATGGGCACGATCGGGGAGCTGTTTTTT. Amino acids: CASSLMGTIGELFF.

The chain couples TRBV6-5 to TRBJ1-1; D gene uncertain. CDR1 MNHEY and CDR2 SVGAGI come from the germline V gene. The germline V and J ends were trimmed by 7 bases and 0 bases, with 12 bases remaining between them. This CDR3 is 14 amino acids long. The CDR3 loop is CASKPTSMNTEAFF. Written as DNA, the CDR3 is TGTGCCAGCAAGCCGACTTCTATGAACACTGAAGCTTTCTTT.

CDR3 bases: TGCGCCAGCAGCCAGTTCACGGCCCTAAGTTATGAGCAGTTCTTC. It specifies CASSQFTALSYEQFF. This chain links TRBV4-1 with TRBJ2-1; D remains unclear. The CDR3 totals 15 residues. Germline V gene lookup returns CDR1 MGHRA and CDR2 YSYEKL. Trimming cost V 3 bases and J 8 bases, with 17 bases left between them.

The V gene is TRBV19, the J gene TRBJ1-5; 7 nucleotides align to TRBD1. V lost 8 bases and J lost 0; bases outside the gene matches: 10. The CDR3 loop spans 16 amino acids. The germline gives CDR1 LNHDA, CDR2 SQIVND (reference sequence). The CDR3 sequence: CASLPWTGNSNQPQHF. CDR3 nucleotides: TGTGCCAGTCTACCCTGGACAGGCAATAGCAATCAGCCCCAGCATTTT.

This chain connects TRBV19 to TRBJ2-2; no firm D call. The V end was cut by 3 bases, the J end by 6 bases, with 5 bases between. The CDR3 is 12 amino acids. From germline, CDR1 is LNHDA and CDR2 SQIVND (reference sequence). The CDR3 DNA reads TGTGCCAGTAGTATCGACGCCGGGGAGCTGTTTTTT. Translating gives CASSIDAGELFF.

The chain couples TRBV18 to TRBJ1-1, with D possibly matching TRBD1 (6 bases). This CDR3 has 14 residues. CDR1 is KGHSH, CDR2 LQKENI, per germline. V was clipped by 3 bases and J by 5 bases, with 13 bases between them. The CDR3: CASSPRGLLTEAFF. The CDR3 nucleotides are TGTGCCAGCTCACCTAGGGGGTTGTTGACTGAAGCTTTCTTT.

This chain joins TRBV12-3 or TRBV12-4 and TRBJ1-1; D gene uncertain. The CDR3 is 13 amino acids. The V and J ends lost 6 bases and 1 base respectively, with 9 bases between them. CDR3 in DNA: TGTGCCAGCAGCCTCCAGGAGAACACTGAAGCTTTCTTT. It encodes CASSLQENTEAFF.

In this sample, this clone turned up many times. The CDR3 protein is CAWSVTGGHYGYTF. DNA for the CDR3: TGTGCCTGGAGTGTTACAGGGGGGCACTATGGCTACACCTTC. This chain uses TRBV30 with TRBJ1-2, with 8 bases lining up with TRBD1. Germline V lookup: CDR1 GTSNPN, CDR2 SVGIG (reference sequence). The CDR3 covers 14 residues. V lost 0 bases to trimming and J lost 3 bases; unmatched junction nucleotides: 3.

This sequence joins TRBV7-7 and TRBJ2-1; TRBD2 aligns across 7 bases. V dropped 0 bases and J dropped 5; count of bases not matched to a gene: 4. The CDR3 is 15 amino acids. CDR1 is SSHAT and CDR2 is FNYEAQ in the germline V gene (reference sequence). In DNA form, the CDR3 reads TGTGCCAGCAGCTTAGCCGGGGGGACGCACAATGAGCAGTTCTTC. This sequence encodes CASSLAGGTHNEQFF.

This clone appeared a few times. The chain is built from TRBV19 and TRBJ1-5; TRBD1 agrees at 8 bases. The CDR3 contains 18 residues. Germline V CDR1 and CDR2: LNHDA, SQIVND (reference sequence). The J segment lost 0 bases and the V segment lost 7 bases, leaving 14 bases of the junction unmatched. In nucleotides, the CDR3 is TGTGCCAGTACGTCCGGGACAGGATACTTTTATAGCAATCAGCCCCAGCATTTT. Amino acid sequence: CASTSGTGYFYSNQPQHF.

The rearrangement links TRBV30 to TRBJ1-2; TRBD1 is a possible D gene (5 bases). Trimming cost V 6 bases and J 5 bases, with 13 bases left between them. CDR1 and CDR2 (germline): GTSNPN, SVGIG (reference sequence). CDR3 length: 12 residues. CDR3 loop: CACGQELYGYTF. CDR3 nucleotide sequence: TGTGCCTGTGGACAAGAACTTTATGGCTACACCTTC.

The chain links TRBV19 to TRBJ1-5; possible D gene TRBD1, 6 bases. The length of the CDR3 is 16 residues. From germline, CDR1 is LNHDA and CDR2 SQIVND (reference sequence). Trimming stripped 5 bases from V and 2 bases from J, with 16 bases between. CDR3 nucleotide sequence: TGTGCCAGTAGTGTAAACAGGGTAGGGGGCAATCAGCCCCAGCATTTT. Its translation is CASSVNRVGGNQPQHF.

The chain employs TRBV28 and TRBJ1-5, with D tentatively TRBD1 (6 bases). Trimming cost V 3 bases and J 6 bases, with 12 bases left between them. Germline V CDR1 and CDR2: MDHEN, SYDVKM. CDR3 length: 14 residues. The CDR3 DNA sequence: TGTGCCAGCAGTTTTGGGGGGGCAGGTCAGCCCCAGCATTTT. As protein: CASSFGGAGQPQHF.

A single count supports this clone. This chain joins TRBV6-1 and TRBJ2-1; no firm D call. Germline lookup yields CDR1 MNHNS and CDR2 SASEGT. The CDR3 totals 16 residues. Trimming cost V 2 bases and J 7 bases, with 18 bases left between them. CDR3 residues: CASSEYWGDRRNEQFF. The CDR3 region has the DNA TGTGCCAGCAGTGAATACTGGGGTGATAGGAGAAATGAGCAGTTCTTC.

This clone occurred once. The rearrangement joins TRBV6-5 to TRBJ1-2, with 10 bases lining up with TRBD1. Germline V gene sequence: CDR1 MNHEY, CDR2 SVGAGI. Unmatched junction bases numbered 4, after V lost 5 bases and J lost 4 bases. This CDR3 region has 14 residues. The CDR3 region has the DNA TGTGCCAGCAGTCGGGGACAGGGGATCTATGGCTACACCTTC. Translation: CASSRGQGIYGYTF.

The chain uses TRBV2 and TRBJ2-7; D may be TRBD1 (6 bases). The V end lost 6 bases, the J end lost 0 bases, and 9 bases lay between the germline ends. Germline V gives CDR1 SNHLY, CDR2 FYNNEI. CDR3 length: 13 amino acids. CDR3 in amino acids: CASSDRTSYEQYF. Here the CDR3 DNA reads TGTGCCAGCAGCGACAGGACCTCCTACGAGCAGTACTTC.

The V gene is TRBV21-1, the J gene TRBJ1-4. TRBV21-1 is recorded as a pseudogene. The CDR3 runs 14 residues. The DNA for the CDR3 is TGTGCCAGCACAGCAGTGGAGGATAATGAAAAACTGTTTTTT. Amino acids: CASTAVEDNEKLFF.

V gene TRBV27 combines with J gene TRBJ2-4, with D hard to call. Germline assignment: CDR1 MNHEY and CDR2 SMNVEV (reference sequence). V lost 6 bases and J 1 base, leaving 19 bases between the germline ends. The CDR3 totals 17 residues. The DNA for the CDR3 is TGTGCCAGCAGCTTGGGCCCGGCGGCTAGGGCCAAAAACATTCAGTACTTC. Its protein product is CASSLGPAARAKNIQYF.

This chain uses TRBV7-8 with TRBJ2-3, with 8 positions matching TRBD2. The CDR3 extends over 14 amino acids. Looked up from germline, CDR1 is SGHVS and CDR2 is FQNEAQ. J was trimmed by 8 bases and V by 2 bases; bases with no gene match: 6. CDR3 nucleotide sequence: TGTGCCAGCAGCTTACCCTCGGGGGGGGGTACGCAGTATTTT. It yields the protein CASSLPSGGGTQYF.

The V gene is TRBV19, the J gene TRBJ2-3; D not resolved. The V end was cut by 6 bases, the J end by 11 bases, with 15 bases between. This CDR3 has 12 amino acids. The germline V gene has CDR1 LNHDA and CDR2 SQIVND (reference sequence). DNA for the CDR3: TGTGCCAGTAGCTTCGGTGTATCCCAGCAGTATTTT. Translation gives CASSFGVSQQYF.

The J gene is TRBJ1-1, the V gene TRBV19, with 11 bases identical to TRBD1. V was pared by 6 bases and J by 5 bases, with 2 bases of the junction left unmatched. This CDR3 has 13 residues. Germline loops: CDR1 LNHDA, CDR2 SQIVND (reference sequence). The CDR3 DNA reads as TGTGCCAGTAGGGACAGGGGGCGGACTGAAGCTTTCTTT. It is translated as CASRDRGRTEAFF.

The chain combines TRBV1 with TRBJ1-2. TRBV1 is a listed pseudogene. The CDR3 contains 14 residues. The CDR3 DNA follows: TGCACCAGCAGCTTCGGGGCCCACAACTATGGCTACACCTTC. This gives the protein CTSSFGAHNYGYTF.

This chain connects TRBV7-9 to TRBJ1-1; D is undetermined. There are 13 residues in the CDR3. The V and J ends lost 5 bases and 4 bases respectively, with 11 bases between them. CDR1 and CDR2 (germline): SEHNR, FQNEAQ (reference sequence). Here the CDR3 DNA reads TGTGCCAGCAGCCCCCGTCAAGGCACTGAAGCTTTCTTT. It yields the protein CASSPRQGTEAFF.